This T cell receptor (beta chain) was identified during a study of response to subunit inactivated influenza vaccine. Findings and limits, study-wide: New T cells are recruited in small numbers by each seasonal influenza vaccination, according to the authors' suggestion.

In germline, CDR1 is SEHNR, CDR2 FQNEAQ (reference sequence). Trimming took off 4 bases at V and 0 bases at J, with 7 bases between the two ends. The CDR3 is 14 amino acids. About this clonotype itself: Its antigen is unidentified.

MiXCR was run by TCRdb on the RT-PCR reads, yielding one entry per CDR3 protein. The table includes just under 550,000 distinct CDR3 sequences, less than 25% detected once. This sample was also put to use in a study of T cells expressing NK-cell markers. As that study records: UMI-tagged 5'RACE template switching yielded the TCR beta cDNA. Also leading the CD3+CD56-NKG2C+ fraction in a few donors were these clonotypes.

Sequencing used CD4+ T cells sorted from PBMCs, obtained approximately 12 days after vaccination. The rearrangement links TRBV7-9 to TRBJ1-3; D possibly corresponds to TRBD1 (5 bases). This receptor was taken from a man aged 50-60 years who received an inactivated influenza vaccine. The CDR3: CASSSGISGNTIYF. CDR3 sequence (DNA): TGTGCCAGCAGCTCAGGGATCTCTGGAAACACCATATATTTT.